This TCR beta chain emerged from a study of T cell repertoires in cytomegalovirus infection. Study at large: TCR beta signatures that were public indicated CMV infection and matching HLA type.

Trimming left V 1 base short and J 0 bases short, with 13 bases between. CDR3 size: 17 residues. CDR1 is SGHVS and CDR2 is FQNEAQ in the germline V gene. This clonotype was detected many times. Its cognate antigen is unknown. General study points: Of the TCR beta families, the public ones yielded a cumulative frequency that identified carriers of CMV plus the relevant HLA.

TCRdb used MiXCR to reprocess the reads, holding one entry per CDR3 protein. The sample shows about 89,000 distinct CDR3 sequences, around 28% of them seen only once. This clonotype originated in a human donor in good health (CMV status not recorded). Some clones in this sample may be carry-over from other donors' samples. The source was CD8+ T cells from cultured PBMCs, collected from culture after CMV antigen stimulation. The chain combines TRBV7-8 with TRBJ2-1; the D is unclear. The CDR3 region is CASSLVAGLSSYNEQFF. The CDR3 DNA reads TGTGCCAGCAGCTTAGTTGCCGGTCTTAGCTCCTACAATGAGCAGTTCTTC.